The entry that follows covers one T cell receptor beta chain sequence. Trimming took 6 bases from V and 6 from J; bases not matched to a gene: 12. CDR3 length: 15 amino acids. Germline loops: CDR1 MNHNY, CDR2 SVGAGI (reference sequence). The data originate from a study of blood T cell repertoires in COVID-19. About the research overall: Acute-phase and convalescent COVID-19 samples originated in the United States, Italy and Spain. T cells, B-cell-depleted T cells, or PBMCs supplied cDNA or gDNA.

In the original processing: Using reference gene primer amplification, nucleated cell counts were estimated. This table comes from immunoSEQ multiplex PCR, and its TCRdb copy is limited to in-frame clones, with some not included. V and J calls plus clone size are reproduced from that table; the DNA served to infer D and trimming. The top ten hold roughly 1.2% of the sample, which has 180,000 or so clones, roughly 84% seen once. The source of this sequence is a man aged 55 to 69 who had recovered from COVID-19. This chain joins TRBV6-6 and TRBJ1-1; 8 bases are shared with TRBD1. The specimen sequenced was peripheral blood. CDR3 loop: CASRPPVDRVAEAFF. The CDR3 DNA follows: TGTGCCAGCAGACCCCCCGTGGACAGGGTCGCTGAAGCTTTCTTT.